This TCR beta chain was identified during a study of blood T cell repertoires in COVID-19. Overall study: Italy, Spain and the United States were the sources of the convalescent and acute COVID-19 samples. From T cells, B-cell-depleted T cells, or PBMCs came the material, which was cDNA or gDNA.

The CDR3 consists of 13 residues. V was pared by 11 bases and J by 2 bases, with 12 bases between. The germline V gene has CDR1 LNHDA and CDR2 SQIVND (reference sequence). Authors' analysis steps: Amplifying reference gene primers gave estimates of nucleated cell counts. The data were produced by immunoSEQ multiplex PCR, yet TCRdb's version contains in-frame clones alone and is incomplete. The DNA was the basis for D and trimming; V, J and clone size are from that table. The sample has roughly 300,000 clones, more than 75% seen once. The sample consisted of peripheral blood. V gene TRBV19 combines with J gene TRBJ2-2; D is ambiguous. The TCR comes from a woman between 45 and 65 years old who had recovered from COVID-19. The CDR3 region is CASADTNTGELFF. The DNA of the CDR3 is TGTGCCTCGGCAGACACCAACACCGGGGAGCTGTTTTTT. Combining the CDR3 with reference TRBV19 and TRBJ2-2 gives the whole variable domain DGGITQSPKYLFRKEGQNVTLSCEQNLNHDAMYWYRQDPGQGLRLIYYSQIVNDFQKGDIAEGYSVSREKKESFPLTVTSAQKNPTAFYLCASADTNTGELFFGEGSRLTVL.